This TCR beta chain was sequenced during a study of blood T cell repertoires in COVID-19. In the study overall: The study drew acute and convalescent COVID-19 samples from the United States, Italy and Spain. In each case, the material was cDNA or gDNA derived from T cells, B-cell-depleted T cells, or PBMCs.

In the original workflow: Amplifying reference gene primers gave estimates of nucleated cell counts. The assay was immunoSEQ multiplex PCR, and TCRdb's table has in-frame clones only and misses some. The V and J calls and clone size come from that table; D and trimming were worked out from the DNA. Among 150,000 to 200,000 clones listed, 86% were seen once. The CDR3 extends over 16 amino acids. CDR1 and CDR2 (germline): GTSNPN, SVGIG (reference sequence). V was shortened by 0 bases and J by 2 bases, with 16 bases between the two germline ends. What was sequenced was peripheral blood. The chain is built from TRBV30 and TRBJ2-5, with D maybe TRBD2 (5 bases). The TCR sequence derives from a man aged 18-30 years with acute or convalescent COVID-19. The CDR3 protein is CAWSVGVGSRQETQYF. In nucleotides, the CDR3 is TGTGCCTGGAGTGTAGGAGTTGGGAGCAGGCAAGAGACCCAGTACTTC.